This TCR beta chain was retrieved from a study of blood T cell repertoires in COVID-19. Study in general: There were acute and convalescent COVID-19 samples, and they came from the United States, Italy and Spain.

The protocol was immunoSEQ multiplex PCR, while the TCRdb copy is restricted to in-frame clones and leaves out a portion. Counted here are more than 200,000 clones, around 84% occurring once; the ten biggest clones make up 4.2%. Trimming pared 0 bases from V and 5 bases from J, leaving 13 bases between. The CDR3 is 16 residues long. The clonotype comes from a man in his sixties with acute or convalescent COVID-19. The chain employs TRBV23-1 and TRBJ2-2; perhaps TRBD2 as D (7 bases). TRBV23-1 has ORF status, its function being uncertain. Sequencing input: peripheral blood. CDR3 sequence reads: CASSQSAGAHTGELFF. For the CDR3, the DNA is TGCGCCAGCAGTCAATCGGCGGGGGCGCATACCGGGGAGCTGTTTTTT.